The 26 T cell receptor beta chains below were found in one sample sequenced in a study of beta chain features in type 1 diabetes. Reverse transcribing all isolated RNA meant expressed TCRB transcripts were sequenced. TCRdb's copy holds only in-frame clones and misses some; the assay was immunoSEQ multiplex PCR. The sample includes about 470,000 clones, over 25% of them seen just once. Material for sequencing was naive CD4+ T cells from blood. These receptors all stem from a man between 18 and 35 years old in good health.

This chain uses TRBV2 with TRBJ2-4, with D perhaps given as TRBD1 or TRBD2 (5 bases each). The ends were cut back, 3 bases at V and 0 bases at J, with 15 bases in the middle. Looked up from germline, CDR1 is SNHLY and CDR2 is FYNNEI. This CDR3 contains 17 residues. CDR3 region: CASSDVGAVLAKNIQYF. CDR3 nucleotides: TGTGCCAGCAGTGACGTCGGGGCCGTACTAGCCAAAAACATTCAGTACTTC.

The V gene is TRBV9, the J gene TRBJ2-3; perhaps TRBD1 as D (5 bases). Germline V gene lookup returns CDR1 SGDLS and CDR2 YYNGEE. This CDR3 is built from 16 residues. Trimming removed 0 bases from V and 4 bases from J, with 15 bases in between. The CDR3: CASSVGHRSLPDTQYF. The CDR3, as DNA: TGTGCCAGCAGCGTAGGTCACAGGTCCCTCCCAGATACGCAGTATTTT.

The V call is TRBV4-3, the J call TRBJ2-5, with D tentatively TRBD1 (6 bases). CDR1 and CDR2 from the germline V gene are LGHNA and YSLEER. The V end was cut by 3 bases, the J end by 3 bases, with 11 bases between. There are 14 residues in the CDR3. CDR3 sequence reads: CASSQAAGEETQYF. The CDR3 nucleotides are TGCGCCAGCAGCCAGGCAGCAGGGGAAGAGACCCAGTACTTC.

J is TRBJ2-1 and V is TRBV29-1; possibly TRBD2 for D (6 bases). Germline assignment: CDR1 SQVTM and CDR2 ANQGSEA. V was shortened by 2 bases and J by 0 bases, with 17 bases between the two germline ends. The CDR3 loop spans 17 amino acids. The CDR3 protein is CSVELYGGGSSYNEQFF. CDR3 coding DNA: TGCAGCGTTGAACTGTACGGAGGAGGGAGCTCCTACAATGAGCAGTTCTTC.

The genes are TRBV6-6 and TRBJ2-7, with unresolved D. Trimming stripped 0 bases from V and 4 bases from J, with 13 bases between. The CDR3 runs 15 residues. Germline loops: CDR1 MNHNY, CDR2 SVGAGI (reference sequence). The CDR3 here is CASSYSKGERYEQYF. As DNA, the CDR3 is TGTGCCAGCAGTTACTCGAAGGGCGAGCGTTACGAGCAGTACTTC.

In its sample, this clone was seen a few times. The chain is built from TRBV7-2 and TRBJ2-5; 9 positions match TRBD1. The CDR3 is 14 amino acids. Per germline, CDR1 SGHTA and CDR2 FQGNSA. Losses at the gene ends were 5 bases for V and 3 bases for J; bases not matched to a gene: 4. The CDR3 spells CASSHGTGKETQYF. The CDR3 DNA follows: TGTGCCAGCAGCCACGGGACAGGGAAAGAGACCCAGTACTTC.

This clone has more than one count but fewer than ten. The V and J genes are TRBV5-1 and TRBJ2-5; 7 nucleotides align to TRBD1. V trimming: 6 bases; J trimming: 5 bases; junction bases outside the gene matches: 10. The germline V gene has CDR1 SGHRS and CDR2 YFSETQ. This CDR3 contains 14 residues. The CDR3 is CASKGTAVGETQYF. The CDR3 DNA reads as TGCGCCAGCAAGGGGACAGCGGTCGGGGAGACCCAGTACTTC. The whole variable domain, remainder taken from reference TRBV5-1 and TRBJ2-5, is KAGVTQTPRYLIKTRGQQVTLSCSPISGHRSVSWYQQTPGQGLQFLFEYFSETQRNKGNFPGRFSGRQFSNSRSEMNVSTLELGDSALYLCASKGTAVGETQYFGPGTRLLVL.

The chain links TRBV15 to TRBJ2-3, with D perhaps given as TRBD1 or TRBD2 (5 bases each). Germline lookup yields CDR1 LNHNV and CDR2 YYDKDF (reference sequence). V lost 3 bases, J lost 4 bases, and 20 bases lay in between. This CDR3 region has 17 residues. The CDR3 here is CATSSHPGRSVADTQYF. DNA for the CDR3: TGTGCCACCAGCAGCCACCCGGGGCGTTCCGTGGCAGATACGCAGTATTTT.

V and J are TRBV30 and TRBJ2-5, with TRBD2 matching 8 bases. The V gene end was trimmed by 2 bases and the J gene end by 4 bases; junction bases not matched to a gene: 9. In germline, CDR1 is GTSNPN, CDR2 SVGIG (reference sequence). The CDR3 has 15 amino acids. In DNA form, the CDR3 reads TGTGCCTGGAGTCCCCTAGCGGGTGAGGCAGAGACCCAGTACTTC. This encodes CAWSPLAGEAETQYF.

On this clone itself: Other DNA sequences in this sample translate to the same CDR3. J is TRBJ1-1 and V is TRBV30; TRBD1 matches 7 bases. J was trimmed by 5 bases and V by 0 bases; bases with no gene match: 3. This CDR3 region has 13 residues. Germline V gene sequence: CDR1 GTSNPN, CDR2 SVGIG (reference sequence). The CDR3 spells CAWSVQGVTEAFF. CDR3 in DNA: TGTGCCTGGAGTGTCCAGGGGGTGACTGAAGCTTTCTTT.

V gene TRBV9 combines with J gene TRBJ2-1, with 7 bases that match TRBD2. The germline V gene has CDR1 SGDLS and CDR2 YYNGEE. The CDR3 totals 18 residues. The J segment lost 0 bases and the V segment lost 0 bases, leaving 9 bases of the junction unmatched. The CDR3 DNA reads as TGTGCCAGCAGCGTAGCTATGGCGGGAGTTACCTCCTACAATGAGCAGTTCTTC. As protein: CASSVAMAGVTSYNEQFF.

J is TRBJ2-7 and V is TRBV13; D is possibly TRBD2 (7 bases). CDR1 and CDR2 (germline): PRHDT, FYEKMQ (reference sequence). This CDR3 has 17 residues. V dropped 0 bases and J dropped 2 bases, with 17 bases sitting between them. CDR3 nucleotide sequence: TGTGCCAGCAGCTTAGGCTTTAGGGGGGGCATCGCCTACGAGCAGTACTTC. It translates to CASSLGFRGGIAYEQYF.

This chain joins TRBV4-1 and TRBJ1-4; D ambiguous. Germline CDR1 is MGHRA and CDR2 is YSYEKL. Between the trimmed V and J ends, which lost 4 bases and 7 bases, there was a span of 10 bases. The CDR3 length is 13 residues. The CDR3 nucleotides read TGCGCCAGCAGCCTGACAAGTTTTGAAAAACTGTTTTTT. Its protein product is CASSLTSFEKLFF.

This clone turned up a few times. V is TRBV9 and J is TRBJ2-2; TRBD2 might be the D (7 bases). Germline V lookup: CDR1 SGDLS, CDR2 YYNGEE. This CDR3 contains 17 residues. Trimming took off 4 bases at V and 4 bases at J, with 20 bases between the two ends. CDR3 coding DNA: TGTGCCAGCAGCCCGCCCCGGACAGCGGGGACCACCGGGGAGCTGTTTTTT. This sequence encodes CASSPPRTAGTTGELFF.

The genes are TRBV6-1 and TRBJ2-7; D possibly corresponds to TRBD2 (5 bases). V lost 2 bases and J 7 bases, leaving 9 bases between the germline ends. Per germline, CDR1 MNHNS and CDR2 SASEGT. The CDR3 loop spans 12 amino acids. The CDR3 nucleotides read TGTGCCAGCAGTGAATCCCGGAGGGAGCAGTACTTC. Translated, it gives CASSESRREQYF.

This clone was observed a few times. CDR3 DNA: TGTGCCTGGTGCCGGGGGGAGAAGGGCACGCAGTATTTT. Translating it yields CAWCRGEKGTQYF. The chain recombines TRBV30 with TRBJ2-3, with 7 positions matching TRBD2. J lost 9 bases, V lost 5 bases, and 11 bases had no gene match. Germline V lookup: CDR1 GTSNPN, CDR2 SVGIG (reference sequence). This CDR3 has 13 residues.

The rearrangement joins TRBV5-1 to TRBJ2-1; tentatively, D is TRBD2 (7 bases). Per the germline V gene, CDR1 is SGHRS and CDR2 is YFSETQ. The CDR3 totals 14 residues. The germline V and J ends were trimmed by 4 bases and 4 bases, with 12 bases remaining between them. The CDR3 here is CASSPGGLYNEQFF. CDR3 sequence (DNA): TGCGCCAGCAGCCCGGGGGGCCTGTACAATGAGCAGTTCTTC.

This clone was found a few times. The chain combines TRBV7-2 with TRBJ1-2; D is possibly TRBD1 (6 bases). Trimming pared 8 bases from V and 0 bases from J, leaving 10 bases between. The germline CDR1 and CDR2 sequences are SGHTA and FQGNSA. The CDR3 length is 13 residues. The CDR3 DNA reads as TGTGCCAGCCTACAGGGAACTAACTATGGCTACACCTTC. This translates into CASLQGTNYGYTF. Variable domain in full (rest from reference TRBV7-2 and TRBJ1-2): GAGVSQSPSNKVTEKGKDVELRCDPISGHTALYWYRQSLGQGLEFLIYFQGNSAPDKSGLPSDRFSAERTGGSVSTLTIQRTQQEDSAVYLCASLQGTNYGYTFGSGTRLTVV.

The chain recombines TRBV4-1 with TRBJ2-2; 7 positions match TRBD1. V was pared by 1 base and J by 4 bases, with 3 bases of the junction left unmatched. Germline lookup yields CDR1 MGHRA and CDR2 YSYEKL. CDR3 size: 15 residues. CDR3 nucleotides: TGCGCCAGCAGCCAAGTAGGGGGCGTCACCGGGGAGCTGTTTTTT. This gives the protein CASSQVGGVTGELFF.

This rearrangement joins TRBV27 to TRBJ2-3; D unclear. Germline values: CDR1 MNHEY, CDR2 SMNVEV (reference sequence). The CDR3 runs to 14 residues. V dropped 8 bases and J dropped 0 bases, with 12 bases sitting between them. This CDR3 is CASRRSRSTDTQYF. The CDR3 DNA reads TGTGCCAGCCGGCGGTCCCGTAGCACAGATACGCAGTATTTT.

This clone was found a few times. This chain joins TRBV6-5 and TRBJ1-3; the D gene is possibly TRBD1 (6 bases). The CDR3 spans 14 residues. Germline-derived CDR1 and CDR2 are MNHEY and SVGAGI. V was shortened by 7 bases and J by 0 bases, with 10 bases between the two germline ends. CDR3 protein: CASKRGVSGNTIYF. The CDR3 nucleotides are TGTGCCAGCAAAAGGGGGGTCTCTGGAAACACCATATATTTT.

V usage is TRBV10-3 and J usage is TRBJ2-5; the D gene is possibly TRBD1 (5 bases). Germline values: CDR1 ENHRY, CDR2 SYGVKD. Trimming left V 4 bases short and J 5 bases short, with 11 bases between. CDR3 length: 13 residues. CDR3 sequence (DNA): TGTGCCATCAGTGGAGCAGGGCCCGAGACCCAGTACTTC. Translation: CAISGAGPETQYF.

CDR3 residues: CASSPSTGGTGELFF. In nucleotides, the CDR3 is TGTGCCAGCAGTCCCTCCACAGGCGGCACCGGGGAGCTGTTTTTT. The chain joins TRBV2 to TRBJ2-2; the D gene is possibly TRBD1 (5 bases). Deletions cut 5 bases from V and 4 bases from J, with 14 bases between. This CDR3 has 15 residues. Germline V gene sequence: CDR1 SNHLY, CDR2 FYNNEI.

The rearrangement joins TRBV30 to TRBJ2-7, with TRBD2 identical over 10 bases. CDR1 and CDR2 from the germline V gene are GTSNPN and SVGIG (reference sequence). J lost 0 bases, V lost 8 bases, and 7 bases had no gene match. The CDR3 has 14 amino acids. CDR3 DNA: TGTGCCGCCCCTAGCGGGAGTACCTCCTACGAGCAGTACTTC. Its translation is CAAPSGSTSYEQYF. The full variable domain, rest sourced from reference TRBV30 and TRBJ2-7, is SQTIHQWPATLVQPVGSPLSLECTVEGTSNPNLYWYRQAAGRGLQLLFYSVGIGQISSEVPQNLSASRPQDRQFILSSKKLLLSDSGFYLCAAPSGSTSYEQYFGPGTRLTVT.

The chain couples TRBV19 to TRBJ2-4; 7 bases line up with TRBD2. CDR3 length: 13 residues. The V and J ends lost 2 bases and 6 bases, in that order; junction bases with no gene match: 1. Germline V gives CDR1 LNHDA, CDR2 SQIVND (reference sequence). CDR3 loop: CASSIREGNIQYF. The CDR3 bases are TGTGCCAGTAGTATAAGGGAGGGAAACATTCAGTACTTC.

This chain uses TRBV9 with TRBJ2-1, with D possibly matching TRBD1 (6 bases). Trimming took 2 bases from V and 4 from J, leaving 10 bases between them. The CDR3 is 14 amino acids. CDR1 and CDR2 from the germline V gene are SGDLS and YYNGEE. The CDR3 is CASSVQGTYNEQFF. CDR3 DNA sequence: TGTGCCAGCAGCGTTCAGGGGACGTACAATGAGCAGTTCTTC.